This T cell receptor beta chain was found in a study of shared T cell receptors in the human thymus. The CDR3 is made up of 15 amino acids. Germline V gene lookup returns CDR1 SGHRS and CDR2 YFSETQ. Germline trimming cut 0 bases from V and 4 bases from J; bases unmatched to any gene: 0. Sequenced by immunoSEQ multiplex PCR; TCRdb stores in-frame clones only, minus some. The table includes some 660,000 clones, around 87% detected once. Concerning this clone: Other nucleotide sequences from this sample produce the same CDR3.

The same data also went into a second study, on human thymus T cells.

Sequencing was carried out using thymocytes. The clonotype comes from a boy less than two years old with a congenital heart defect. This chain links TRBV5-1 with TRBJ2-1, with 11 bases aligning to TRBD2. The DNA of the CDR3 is TGCGCCAGCAGCTTGGGACTAGCGGGGTACAATGAGCAGTTCTTC. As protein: CASSLGLAGYNEQFF.